This T cell receptor beta chain was captured by sequencing in a study of cytomegalovirus exposure and HLA in healthy donors. Study results and limitations: Later on, an analysis tied over 15,000 TCR beta sequences to HLA alleles at 0.05 false discovery rate.

On this clone: Its antigen is unknown.

This CDR3 spans 17 amino acids. CDR1 and CDR2 (germline): SGHVS, FNYEAQ. V dropped 5 bases and J dropped 1 base, with 17 bases sitting between them. Primers: 60 Vbeta forward and 13 Jbeta reverse. Sequencing was performed with immunoSEQ multiplex PCR; in TCRdb, only in-frame clones are kept and a portion is missing. Of more than 150,000 clones in the sample, around 80% were seen once. Sequencing was carried out using PBMCs. The chain recombines TRBV7-6 with TRBJ2-2, with a possible D match to TRBD1 (6 bases). The receptor's source is a woman aged 25 to 39 in good health and CMV-seronegative. The CDR3: CASSALAGVGNTGELFF. The CDR3 coding sequence is TGTGCCAGCAGCGCCCTTGCAGGGGTCGGGAACACCGGGGAGCTGTTTTTT.